This note documents a single TCR beta chain sequence. Antigen specificity is unknown. The CDR3 is 13 residues long. Germline CDR1 and CDR2: SGHRS and YFSETQ. Sample donors were healthy Caucasian individuals that came from Russia, aged 6 to 90. A second PCR, run for roughly 7 to 12 cycles, used a sample-barcoded 5' primer plus a J-beta primer mix. Every cDNA molecule bore a tag from a template-switch adaptor containing 12 random nucleotides. A single record per CDR3 protein comes from TCRdb applying MiXCR to the 5' RACE reads. The sample has 730,000 or so distinct CDR3 sequences; roughly 43% are singletons. This record comes from a study of blood T cells in healthy people across ages. Across the whole study: The template switching approach captured approximately one barcoded beta molecule for every two T cells.

Points from the study as a whole: Per million T cells, TCR beta diversity dropped roughly linearly as age increased.

The receptor was derived from a man of 80 years or more in good health. Input material: blood. V is TRBV5-1 and J is TRBJ2-5; 7 bases line up with TRBD1. The assigned J gene may be wrong: the sequence end matches TRBJ2-7 better. CDR3 nucleotides: TGCGCCAGCAGCCTCCGGGACAGCTTCGAGCAGTACTTC. It is translated as CASSLRDSFEQYF.